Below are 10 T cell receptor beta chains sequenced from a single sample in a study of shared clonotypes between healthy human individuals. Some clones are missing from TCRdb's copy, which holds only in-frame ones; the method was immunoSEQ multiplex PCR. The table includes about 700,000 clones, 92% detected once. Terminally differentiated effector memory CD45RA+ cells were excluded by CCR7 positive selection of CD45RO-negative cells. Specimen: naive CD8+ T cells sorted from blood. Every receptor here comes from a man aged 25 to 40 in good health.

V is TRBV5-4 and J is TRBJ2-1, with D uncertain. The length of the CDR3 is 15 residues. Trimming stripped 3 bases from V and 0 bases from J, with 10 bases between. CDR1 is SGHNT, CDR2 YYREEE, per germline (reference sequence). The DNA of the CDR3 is TGTGCCAGCAGCTCGCTCGAAACCTCCTACAATGAGCAGTTCTTC. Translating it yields CASSSLETSYNEQFF.

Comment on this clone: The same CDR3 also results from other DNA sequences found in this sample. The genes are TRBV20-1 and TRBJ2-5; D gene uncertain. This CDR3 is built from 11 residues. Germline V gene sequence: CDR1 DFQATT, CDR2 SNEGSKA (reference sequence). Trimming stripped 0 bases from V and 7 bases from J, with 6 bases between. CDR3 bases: TGCAGTGCTAGAGAAGTAGGGACCCAGTACTTC. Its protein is CSAREVGTQYF.

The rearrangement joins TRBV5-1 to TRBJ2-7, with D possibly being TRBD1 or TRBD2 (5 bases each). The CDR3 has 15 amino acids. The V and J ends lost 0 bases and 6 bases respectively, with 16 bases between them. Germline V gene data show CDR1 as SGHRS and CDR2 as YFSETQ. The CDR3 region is CASSLDFGAPPEQYF. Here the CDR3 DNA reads TGCGCCAGCAGCTTGGATTTCGGGGCCCCCCCCGAGCAGTACTTC. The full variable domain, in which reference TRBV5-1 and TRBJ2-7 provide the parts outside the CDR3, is KAGVTQTPRYLIKTRGQQVTLSCSPISGHRSVSWYQQTPGQGLQFLFEYFSETQRNKGNFPGRFSGRQFSNSRSEMNVSTLELGDSALYLCASSLDFGAPPEQYFGPGTRLTVT.

In DNA form, the CDR3 reads TGCAGCGTTGTGGGACAGGGAACCTACAATGAGCAGTTCTTC. This codes for CSVVGQGTYNEQFF. The chain combines TRBV29-1 with TRBJ2-1, with TRBD1 identical over 9 bases. V gave up 4 bases and J gave up 2 bases; unmatched junction bases: 3. The CDR3 totals 14 residues. Germline V gene sequence: CDR1 SQVTM, CDR2 ANQGSEA.

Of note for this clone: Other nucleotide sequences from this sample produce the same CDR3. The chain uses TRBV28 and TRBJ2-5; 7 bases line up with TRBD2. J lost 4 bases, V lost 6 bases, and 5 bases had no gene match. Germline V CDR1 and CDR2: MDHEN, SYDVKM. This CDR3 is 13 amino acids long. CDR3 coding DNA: TGTGCCAGCAGCTTAGGGGAGGGAGAGACCCAGTACTTC. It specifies CASSLGEGETQYF.

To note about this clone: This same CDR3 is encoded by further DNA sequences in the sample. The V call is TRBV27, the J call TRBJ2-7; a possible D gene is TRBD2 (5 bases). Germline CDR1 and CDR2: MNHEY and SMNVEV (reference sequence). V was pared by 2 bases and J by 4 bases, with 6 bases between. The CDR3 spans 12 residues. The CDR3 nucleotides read TGTGCCAGCAGTTTACGGGGATACGAGCAGTACTTC. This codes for CASSLRGYEQYF.

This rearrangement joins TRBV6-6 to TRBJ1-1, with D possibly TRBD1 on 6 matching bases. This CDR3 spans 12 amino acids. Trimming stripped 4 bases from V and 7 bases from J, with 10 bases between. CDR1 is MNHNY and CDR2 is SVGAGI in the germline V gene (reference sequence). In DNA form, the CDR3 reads TGTGCCAGCAGTTTAAGGACAGATGAAGCTTTCTTT. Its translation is CASSLRTDEAFF.

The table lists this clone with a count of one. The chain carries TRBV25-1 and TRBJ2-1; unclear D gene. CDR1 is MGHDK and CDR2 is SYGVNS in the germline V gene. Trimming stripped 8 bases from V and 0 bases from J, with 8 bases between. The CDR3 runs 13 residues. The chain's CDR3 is CASWSDSYNEQFF. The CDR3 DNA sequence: TGTGCCAGCTGGTCCGACTCCTACAATGAGCAGTTCTTC. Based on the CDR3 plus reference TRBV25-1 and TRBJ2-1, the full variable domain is EADIYQTPRYLVIGTGKKITLECSQTMGHDKMYWYQQDPGMELHLIHYSYGVNSTEKGDLSSESTVSRIRTEHFPLTLESARPSHTSQYLCASWSDSYNEQFFGPGTRLTVL.

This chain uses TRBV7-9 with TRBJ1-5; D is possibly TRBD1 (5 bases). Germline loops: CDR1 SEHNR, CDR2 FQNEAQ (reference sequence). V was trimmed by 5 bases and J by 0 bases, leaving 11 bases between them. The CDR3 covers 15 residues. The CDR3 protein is CASSQGGNSNQPQHF. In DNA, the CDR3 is TGTGCCAGCAGCCAGGGAGGGAATAGCAATCAGCCCCAGCATTTT.

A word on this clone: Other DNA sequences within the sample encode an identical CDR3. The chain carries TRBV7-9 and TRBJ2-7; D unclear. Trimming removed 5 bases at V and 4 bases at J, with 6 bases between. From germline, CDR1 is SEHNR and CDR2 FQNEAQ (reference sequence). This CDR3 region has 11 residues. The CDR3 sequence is CASSQAYEQYF. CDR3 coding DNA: TGTGCCAGCAGCCAGGCGTACGAGCAGTACTTC. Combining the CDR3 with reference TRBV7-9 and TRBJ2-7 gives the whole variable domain DTGVSQNPRHKITKRGQNVTFRCDPISEHNRLYWYRQTLGQGPEFLTYFQNEAQLEKSRLLSDRFSAERPKGSFSTLEIQRTEQGDSAMYLCASSQAYEQYFGPGTRLTVT.